These T cell receptor beta chains were read from a single sample in a study of T cell repertoires in cytomegalovirus infection. TCRdb reprocessed the reads with MiXCR, giving one entry per CDR3 protein. Of tens of thousands of distinct CDR3 sequences listed, around 20% are singletons. Their specific antigens are unknown. Here the sequenced sample was CD8+ T cells from cultured PBMCs, taken from culture after CMV antigen stimulation. These TCRs come from a human donor in good health (CMV status not recorded). Some clones in this sample may be carry-over from other donors' samples. Both conserved end residues are part of each CDR3. D genes are given only for firm matches. Rows give clone size only sometimes, using once, few, many, or a class for an expanded clone.

v_gene: TRBV7-6
abundance: few
d_gene: TRBD1
j_gene: TRBJ2-2
CDR3nt: TGTGCCAGCAGCTTAGGACAGGGGAGGACCGGGGAGCTGTTTTTT
CDR3aa: CASSLGQGRTGELFF

v_gene: TRBV27
abundance: few
d_gene: .
j_gene: TRBJ2-7
CDR3nt: TGTGCCAGCAGTTTATCCGGGACGGGTGGCAATGAGCAGTACTTC
CDR3aa: CASSLSGTGGNEQYF

v_gene: TRBV5-1
abundance: .
d_gene: TRBD2
j_gene: TRBJ2-4
CDR3nt: TGCGCCAGCAGATTTACTAGCGGGAGCCTAGCCAAAAACATTCAGTACTTC
CDR3aa: CASRFTSGSLAKNIQYF

v_gene: TRBV7-2
abundance: few
d_gene: .
j_gene: TRBJ2-7
CDR3nt: TGTGCCAGCAGCGTTAGTAGCTTCGAGCAGTACTTC
CDR3aa: CASSVSSFEQYF

v_gene: TRBV27
abundance: few
d_gene: .
j_gene: TRBJ1-6
CDR3nt: TGTGCCAGCAGTTTGAAGGGAAATTCACCCCTCCACTTT
CDR3aa: CASSLKGNSPLHF

v_gene: TRBV7-9
abundance: many
d_gene: .
j_gene: TRBJ2-3
CDR3nt: TGTGCCAGGGGGGACCCCGCGTCCGGGGATACGCAGTATTTT
CDR3aa: CARGDPASGDTQYF

v_gene: TRBV6-5
abundance: .
d_gene: .
j_gene: TRBJ2-5
CDR3nt: TGTGCCAGCAGTCAAACTGAGGCAACTCAAGAGACCCAGTACTTC
CDR3aa: CASSQTEATQETQYF

v_gene: TRBV7-9
abundance: few
d_gene: TRBD2
j_gene: TRBJ2-1
CDR3nt: TGTGCCAGCACGAAATATAGCGGGAGCCCCTACAATGAGCAGTTCTTC
CDR3aa: CASTKYSGSPYNEQFF

v_gene: TRBV7-3
abundance: few
d_gene: TRBD2
j_gene: TRBJ2-1
CDR3nt: TGTGCCAGCAGCCCAGCGGGGGGGCCCCTAAATGAGCAGTTCTTC
CDR3aa: CASSPAGGPLNEQFF

v_gene: TRBV6-1
abundance: .
d_gene: .
j_gene: TRBJ1-2
CDR3nt: TGTGCCAGCAGTGAAGGACTTTGGGTTGTTTCCTACACCTTC
CDR3aa: CASSEGLWVVSYTF

v_gene: TRBV20-1
abundance: .
d_gene: .
j_gene: TRBJ2-7
CDR3nt: TGCAGTGCTTCTTGGGGGGGGCCCTACGAGCAGTACTTC
CDR3aa: CSASWGGPYEQYF

v_gene: TRBV7-9
abundance: .
d_gene: TRBD2
j_gene: TRBJ2-1
CDR3nt: TGTGCCAGCAGCCCCGTCGCGGGAGGGTTATACAATGAGCAGTTCTTC
CDR3aa: CASSPVAGGLYNEQFF

v_gene: TRBV7-9
abundance: few
d_gene: .
j_gene: TRBJ2-7
CDR3nt: TGTGCCAGCAGCTCGGACACTGCCTACGAGCAGTACTTC
CDR3aa: CASSSDTAYEQYF

v_gene: TRBV4-2
abundance: few
d_gene: .
j_gene: TRBJ2-7
CDR3nt: TGTGCCAGCAGCCAAGAATACGGGAGTCAGAACGAGCAGTACTTC
CDR3aa: CASSQEYGSQNEQYF

v_gene: TRBV24-1
abundance: few
d_gene: .
j_gene: TRBJ1-5
CDR3nt: TGTGCCACCAGTGATCGGGGGGTAAATCAGCCCCAGCATTTT
CDR3aa: CATSDRGVNQPQHF

v_gene: TRBV6-2/TRBV6-3
abundance: .
d_gene: TRBD2
j_gene: TRBJ2-1
CDR3nt: TGTGCCAGCAGCTTTCTAGCGGGAGGAGGGAATGAGCAGTTCTTC
CDR3aa: CASSFLAGGGNEQFF

v_gene: TRBV27
abundance: few
d_gene: .
j_gene: TRBJ2-7
CDR3nt: TGTGCCAGCAGTCCCTCTAGCAGCGAGCAGTACTTC
CDR3aa: CASSPSSSEQYF

v_gene: TRBV19
abundance: .
d_gene: TRBD1
j_gene: TRBJ2-3
CDR3nt: TGTGCCAGTAGCTCTGACAGGGGCCCCACAGATACGCAGTATTTT
CDR3aa: CASSSDRGPTDTQYF

v_gene: TRBV7-2
abundance: few
d_gene: TRBD1
j_gene: TRBJ2-7
CDR3nt: TGTACCAGCAGCTTAGACCAGACAGGGGGCAGGTACGAGCAGTACTTC
CDR3aa: CTSSLDQTGGRYEQYF

v_gene: TRBV6-1
abundance: .
d_gene: .
j_gene: TRBJ2-2
CDR3nt: TGTGCCAGCAGTGAAGGAGGTCGAGGGCCTCACACCGGGGAGCTGTTTTTT
CDR3aa: CASSEGGRGPHTGELFF

v_gene: TRBV27
abundance: many
d_gene: TRBD2
j_gene: TRBJ2-1
CDR3nt: TGTGCCAGCAGTTGGGGGACTAGCGGGAGCAATGAGCAGTTCTTC
CDR3aa: CASSWGTSGSNEQFF

v_gene: TRBV7-2
abundance: few
d_gene: .
j_gene: TRBJ2-3
CDR3nt: TGTGCCAGCAGACTAGGGTCCGGGGGTTCTAGCACAGATACGCAGTATTTT
CDR3aa: CASRLGSGGSSTDTQYF

v_gene: TRBV30
abundance: few
d_gene: .
j_gene: TRBJ1-1
CDR3nt: TGTGCCTGGAGTATAGGGTCTGAAGCTTTCTTT
CDR3aa: CAWSIGSEAFF

v_gene: TRBV7-3
abundance: .
d_gene: TRBD1
j_gene: TRBJ1-5
CDR3nt: TGTGCCAGCAGCGAGACAGGGGGTAGAGATCAGCCCCAGCATTTT
CDR3aa: CASSETGGRDQPQHF

v_gene: TRBV6-1
abundance: few
d_gene: .
j_gene: TRBJ2-3
CDR3nt: TGTGCCAGCATGGGGGAAGGAGCGTTACAGAGCCTCACAGATACGCAGTATTTT
CDR3aa: CASMGEGALQSLTDTQYF

v_gene: TRBV7-2
abundance: .
d_gene: TRBD1
j_gene: TRBJ2-1
CDR3nt: TGTGCCAGCAGCTTAGCCTGGCAGGGGGCTAGTGATGAGCAGTTCTTC
CDR3aa: CASSLAWQGASDEQFF

v_gene: TRBV4-3
abundance: few
d_gene: TRBD2
j_gene: TRBJ2-3
CDR3nt: TGCGCCAGCAGCCAGAAAATCACGAGGGAGGGCCGGGATACGCAGTATTTT
CDR3aa: CASSQKITREGRDTQYF

v_gene: TRBV20-1
abundance: .
d_gene: .
j_gene: TRBJ2-5
CDR3nt: TGCAGTGCTAGAGATCGCTCGGGAGTCACCGTGAGGGAGACCCAGTACTTC
CDR3aa: CSARDRSGVTVRETQYF

v_gene: TRBV7-9
abundance: few
d_gene: TRBD2
j_gene: TRBJ2-3
CDR3nt: TGTGCCAGCAGCCAAAATATGGGACTAGCGGGGACCACAGATACGCAGTATTTT
CDR3aa: CASSQNMGLAGTTDTQYF

v_gene: TRBV27
abundance: .
d_gene: TRBD1
j_gene: TRBJ2-1
CDR3nt: TGTGCCAGCAGTTCTCCCGGGACAGTCAATGAGCAGTTCTTC
CDR3aa: CASSSPGTVNEQFF

v_gene: TRBV7-9
abundance: .
d_gene: TRBD1
j_gene: TRBJ1-1
CDR3nt: TGTGCCAGCAGCCGCCGACAGGGAGGGGACACTGAAGCTTTCTTT
CDR3aa: CASSRRQGGDTEAFF

v_gene: TRBV6-8
abundance: few
d_gene: .
j_gene: TRBJ1-1
CDR3nt: TGTGCCAGCAGTTACGTGTATCAGGACACTGAAGCTTTCTTT
CDR3aa: CASSYVYQDTEAFF

v_gene: TRBV7-6
abundance: .
d_gene: .
j_gene: TRBJ1-2
CDR3nt: TGTGCCAGCAGCTCGGTCGGCGAAACAAACTATGGCTACACCTTC
CDR3aa: CASSSVGETNYGYTF

v_gene: TRBV7-6
abundance: .
d_gene: .
j_gene: TRBJ2-2
CDR3nt: TGTGCCAGCAGCTTAGCGGCAGCGAACACCGGGGAGCTGTTTTTT
CDR3aa: CASSLAAANTGELFF

v_gene: TRBV13
abundance: few
d_gene: .
j_gene: TRBJ2-3
CDR3nt: TGTGCCAGCAGCTCCTCGACCGTGCTGGTCGGCGAGACTAGCACAGATACGCAGTATTTT
CDR3aa: CASSSSTVLVGETSTDTQYF

v_gene: TRBV27
abundance: .
d_gene: TRBD2
j_gene: TRBJ2-1
CDR3nt: TGTGCCAGCAGACTAGCGGGAGCCAATGAGCAGTTCTTC
CDR3aa: CASRLAGANEQFF

v_gene: TRBV29-1
abundance: .
d_gene: TRBD2
j_gene: TRBJ2-1
CDR3nt: TGCAGCGTTGTCGGACTAGCGGGAGACCCATACAATGAGCAGTTCTTC
CDR3aa: CSVVGLAGDPYNEQFF

v_gene: TRBV7-2
abundance: .
d_gene: TRBD2
j_gene: TRBJ2-1
CDR3nt: TGTGCCAGCAGCTGGGGGGGGACCGAGCAGTTCTTC
CDR3aa: CASSWGGTEQFF

v_gene: TRBV12-3/TRBV12-4
abundance: few
d_gene: .
j_gene: TRBJ1-4
CDR3nt: TGTGCCACCGCGGGGGAAAAACTGTTTTTT
CDR3aa: CATAGEKLFF

v_gene: TRBV7-9
abundance: .
d_gene: .
j_gene: TRBJ2-7
CDR3nt: TGTGCCAGCAGCTTCCCCGGGACAAGCCCCTACGAGCAGTACTTC
CDR3aa: CASSFPGTSPYEQYF

v_gene: TRBV6-2/TRBV6-3
abundance: medium-sized
d_gene: .
j_gene: TRBJ2-3
CDR3nt: TGTGCCAGCAGTTACAATCTAGCCATGGATACGCAGTATTTT
CDR3aa: CASSYNLAMDTQYF

v_gene: TRBV6-2/TRBV6-3
abundance: few
d_gene: TRBD1
j_gene: TRBJ2-1
CDR3nt: TGTGCCAGCAGTTATAATAGGGGACAGGGAACAGTCGAGCAGTTCTTC
CDR3aa: CASSYNRGQGTVEQFF

v_gene: TRBV7-2
abundance: .
d_gene: TRBD2
j_gene: TRBJ2-1
CDR3nt: TGTGCCAGCAGCACCTCCGGGACTAGCGGGAGGGATGAGCAGTTCTTC
CDR3aa: CASSTSGTSGRDEQFF

v_gene: TRBV7-9
abundance: few
d_gene: .
j_gene: TRBJ2-1
CDR3nt: TGTGCCAGCAGCTTAAGGGACCGCCAGTTCTTC
CDR3aa: CASSLRDRQFF

v_gene: TRBV7-2
abundance: few
d_gene: .
j_gene: TRBJ2-1
CDR3nt: TGTGCCAGCAGCTTAGTAGAGGGCTCCTACAATGAGCAGTTCTTC
CDR3aa: CASSLVEGSYNEQFF

v_gene: TRBV10-3
abundance: .
d_gene: .
j_gene: TRBJ1-1
CDR3nt: TGTGCCATCAGTGAGTCGTCAGGTAACACTGAAGCTTTCTTT
CDR3aa: CAISESSGNTEAFF

v_gene: TRBV7-9
abundance: .
d_gene: TRBD2
j_gene: TRBJ2-7
CDR3nt: TGTGCCAGCAGCTACAGCGGGGGGCGGGAGCAGTACTTC
CDR3aa: CASSYSGGREQYF

v_gene: TRBV7-2
abundance: few
d_gene: .
j_gene: TRBJ1-1
CDR3nt: TGTGCCAGCAGCTTAGTTCAAGGTTTCATGAACACTGAAGCTTTCTTT
CDR3aa: CASSLVQGFMNTEAFF

v_gene: TRBV12-3/TRBV12-4
abundance: .
d_gene: .
j_gene: TRBJ1-2
CDR3nt: TGTGCCAGCAGTTTTATGCTAGGGGGGAGAGATGGCTACACCTTC
CDR3aa: CASSFMLGGRDGYTF

v_gene: TRBV15
abundance: .
d_gene: TRBD1
j_gene: TRBJ2-7
CDR3nt: TGTGCCACCAGCAGGACCAGCGGGACAGGGGTCCACGAGCAGTACTTC
CDR3aa: CATSRTSGTGVHEQYF

v_gene: TRBV4-2
abundance: .
d_gene: .
j_gene: TRBJ1-5
CDR3nt: TGTGCCAGCAGCCAAGTTGGGGACTCGCGTGAGGGGGCCCAGCATTTT
CDR3aa: CASSQVGDSREGAQHF

v_gene: TRBV7-2
abundance: .
d_gene: TRBD2
j_gene: TRBJ2-7
CDR3nt: TGTGCCAGCAGCTCCCGTACTAGCGGGGGGGGCTGGGACGAGCAGTACTTC
CDR3aa: CASSSRTSGGGWDEQYF

v_gene: TRBV6-6
abundance: .
d_gene: TRBD1
j_gene: TRBJ1-4
CDR3nt: TGTGCCAGCAGTGAGGGGACAGGGTGGGGTGCTAATGAAAAACTGTTTTTT
CDR3aa: CASSEGTGWGANEKLFF

v_gene: TRBV12-3/TRBV12-4
abundance: few
d_gene: .
j_gene: TRBJ1-2
CDR3nt: TGTGCCAGCAGTTCCACAGGGAGTAGACCCTATGGCTACACCTTC
CDR3aa: CASSSTGSRPYGYTF

v_gene: TRBV7-2
abundance: few
d_gene: TRBD2
j_gene: TRBJ2-3
CDR3nt: TGTGCCAGCAGTTACTGGGCGGGAGGGACCACAGATACGCAGTATTTT
CDR3aa: CASSYWAGGTTDTQYF

v_gene: TRBV7-2
abundance: few
d_gene: .
j_gene: TRBJ2-2
CDR3nt: TGTGCCAGCAGCTCGGGGACGAACACCGGGGAGCTGTTTTTT
CDR3aa: CASSSGTNTGELFF

v_gene: TRBV7-3
abundance: few
d_gene: TRBD2
j_gene: TRBJ2-3
CDR3nt: TGTGCCAGCAGCTTACCATCCCTTCTAGCGGGAACTACAGATACGCAGTATTTT
CDR3aa: CASSLPSLLAGTTDTQYF

v_gene: TRBV28
abundance: few
d_gene: .
j_gene: TRBJ1-2
CDR3nt: TGTGCCAGCAGTTATGGGCGCGGCTACACCTTC
CDR3aa: CASSYGRGYTF